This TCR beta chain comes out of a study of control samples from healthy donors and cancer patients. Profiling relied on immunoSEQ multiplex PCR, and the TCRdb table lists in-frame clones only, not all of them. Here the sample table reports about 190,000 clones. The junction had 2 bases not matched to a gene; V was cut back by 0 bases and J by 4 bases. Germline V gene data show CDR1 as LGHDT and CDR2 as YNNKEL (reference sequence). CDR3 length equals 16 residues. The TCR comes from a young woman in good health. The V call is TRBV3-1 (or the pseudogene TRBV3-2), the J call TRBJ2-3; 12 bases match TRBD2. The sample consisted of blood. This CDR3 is CASSQDRLAGADTQYF. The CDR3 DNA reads TGTGCCAGCAGCCAAGATAGACTAGCGGGGGCAGATACGCAGTATTTT.